The source of this T cell receptor (beta chain) is a study of shared T cell receptors in the human thymus. The J segment lost 3 bases and the V segment lost 4 bases, leaving 4 bases of the junction unmatched. This CDR3 comprises 16 residues. Germline V gives CDR1 LGHNT, CDR2 FRNRAP. The data were produced by immunoSEQ multiplex PCR, yet TCRdb's version contains in-frame clones alone and is incomplete. The table has hundreds of thousands of clones, roughly 86% seen once; the top ten hold 0.0094%. The sample was also reused in another study, on human thymus T cells.

V gene TRBV12-5 combines with J gene TRBJ2-3; the match to TRBD2 covers 13 bases. The source material was thymocytes. This clonotype was obtained from a boy in the first two years of life with a congenital heart defect. This chain's CDR3 is CASGSRTSGSTDTQYF. The CDR3 DNA reads as TGTGCTAGTGGTTCCCGGACTAGCGGGAGTACAGATACGCAGTATTTT.